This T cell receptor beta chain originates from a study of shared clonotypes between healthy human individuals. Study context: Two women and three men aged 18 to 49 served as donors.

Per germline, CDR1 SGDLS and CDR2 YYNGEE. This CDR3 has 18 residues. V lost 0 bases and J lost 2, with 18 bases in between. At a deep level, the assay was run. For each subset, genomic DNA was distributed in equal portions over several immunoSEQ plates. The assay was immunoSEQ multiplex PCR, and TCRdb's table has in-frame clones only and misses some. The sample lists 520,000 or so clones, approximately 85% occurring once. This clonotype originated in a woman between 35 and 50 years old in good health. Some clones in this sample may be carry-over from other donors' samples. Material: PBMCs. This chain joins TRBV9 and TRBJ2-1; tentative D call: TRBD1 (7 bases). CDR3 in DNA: TGTGCCAGCAGCGTAGGATCGGTAGGAGGGGGCCCCTACAATGAGCAGTTCTTC. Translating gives CASSVGSVGGGPYNEQFF.